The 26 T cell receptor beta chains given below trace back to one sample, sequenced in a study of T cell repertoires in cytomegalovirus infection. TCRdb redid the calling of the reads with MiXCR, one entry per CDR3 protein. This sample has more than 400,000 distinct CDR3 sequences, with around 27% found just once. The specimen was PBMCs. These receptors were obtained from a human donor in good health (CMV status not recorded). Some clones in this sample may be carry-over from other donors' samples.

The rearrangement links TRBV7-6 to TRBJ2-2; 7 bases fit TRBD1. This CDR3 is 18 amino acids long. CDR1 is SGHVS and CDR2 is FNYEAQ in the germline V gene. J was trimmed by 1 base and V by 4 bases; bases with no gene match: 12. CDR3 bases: TGTGCCAGCAGCTCCGACAGGGAAATCCTCGGGAACACCGGGGAGCTGTTTTTT. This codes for CASSSDREILGNTGELFF. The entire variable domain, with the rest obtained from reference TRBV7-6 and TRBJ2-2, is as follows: GAGVSQSPRYKVTKRGQDVALRCDPISGHVSLYWYRQALGQGPEFLTYFNYEAQQDKSGLPNDRFSAERPEGSISTLTIQRTEQRDSAMYRCASSSDREILGNTGELFFGEGSRLTVL.

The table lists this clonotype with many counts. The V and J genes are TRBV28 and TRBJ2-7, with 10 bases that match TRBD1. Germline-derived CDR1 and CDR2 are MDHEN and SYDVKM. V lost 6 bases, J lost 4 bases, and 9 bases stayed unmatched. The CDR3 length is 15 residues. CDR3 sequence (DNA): TGTGCCAGCAGCGGCCCCGGGACAGGGGAATACGAGCAGTACGTC. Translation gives CASSGPGTGEYEQYV.

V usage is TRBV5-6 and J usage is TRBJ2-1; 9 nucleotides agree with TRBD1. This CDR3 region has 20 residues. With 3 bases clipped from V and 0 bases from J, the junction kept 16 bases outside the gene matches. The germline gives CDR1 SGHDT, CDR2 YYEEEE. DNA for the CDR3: TGTGCCAGCAGCTCCACCTTGACAGGGGGTCAGGATGGCTCCTACAATGAGCAGTTCTTC. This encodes CASSSTLTGGQDGSYNEQFF.

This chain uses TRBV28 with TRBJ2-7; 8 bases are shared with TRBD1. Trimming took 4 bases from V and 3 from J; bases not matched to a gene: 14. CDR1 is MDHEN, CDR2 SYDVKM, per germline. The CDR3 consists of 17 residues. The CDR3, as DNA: TGTGCCAGCAGTTCTCCCGCTCCGGGACAGGCCCTCTACGAGCAGTACGTC. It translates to CASSSPAPGQALYEQYV.

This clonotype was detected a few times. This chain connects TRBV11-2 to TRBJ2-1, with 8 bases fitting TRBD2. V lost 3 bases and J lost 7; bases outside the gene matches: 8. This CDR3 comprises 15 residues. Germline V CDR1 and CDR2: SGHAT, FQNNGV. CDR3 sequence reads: CASSFFAGGGNEQFF. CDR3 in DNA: TGTGCCAGCAGCTTTTTCGCGGGAGGAGGGAATGAGCAGTTCTTC. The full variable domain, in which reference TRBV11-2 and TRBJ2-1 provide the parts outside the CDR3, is EAGVAQSPRYKIIEKRQSVAFWCNPISGHATLYWYQQILGQGPKLLIQFQNNGVVDDSQLPKDRFSAERLKGVDSTLKIQPAKLEDSAVYLCASSFFAGGGNEQFFGPGTRLTVL.

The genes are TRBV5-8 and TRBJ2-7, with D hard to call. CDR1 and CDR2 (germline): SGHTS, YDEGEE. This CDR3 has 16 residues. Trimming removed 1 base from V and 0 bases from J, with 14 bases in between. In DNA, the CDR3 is TGTGCCAGCAGCTTGAGCCTGCACCAAAGCTCCTACGAGCAGTACGTC. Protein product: CASSLSLHQSSYEQYV.

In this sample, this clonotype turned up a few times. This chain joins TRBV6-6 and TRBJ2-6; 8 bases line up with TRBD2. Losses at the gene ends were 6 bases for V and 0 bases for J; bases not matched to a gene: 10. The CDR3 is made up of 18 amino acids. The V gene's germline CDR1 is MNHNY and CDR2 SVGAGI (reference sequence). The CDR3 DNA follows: TGTGCCAGCAGCGGGGGGGGAGCGGGCCTCTCTGGGGCCAACGTCCTGACTTTC. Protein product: CASSGGGAGLSGANVLTF.

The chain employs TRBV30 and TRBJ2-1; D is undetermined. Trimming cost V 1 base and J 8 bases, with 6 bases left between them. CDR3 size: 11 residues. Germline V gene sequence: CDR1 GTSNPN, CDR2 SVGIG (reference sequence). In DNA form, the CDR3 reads TGTGCCTGGAGTGATGTGGATGAGCAGTTCTTC. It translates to CAWSDVDEQFF. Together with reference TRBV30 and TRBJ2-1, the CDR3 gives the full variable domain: SQTIHQWPATLVQPVGSPLSLECTVEGTSNPNLYWYRQAAGRGLQLLFYSVGIGQISSEVPQNLSASRPQDRQFILSSKKLLLSDSGFYLCAWSDVDEQFFGPGTRLTVL.

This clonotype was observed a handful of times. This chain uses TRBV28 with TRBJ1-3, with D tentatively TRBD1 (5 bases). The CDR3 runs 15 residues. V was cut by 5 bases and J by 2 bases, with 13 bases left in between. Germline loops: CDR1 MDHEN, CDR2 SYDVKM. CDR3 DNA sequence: TGTGCCAGCAGTCCTTCGGGACTCACTGGAAACACCATATATTTT. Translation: CASSPSGLTGNTIYF.

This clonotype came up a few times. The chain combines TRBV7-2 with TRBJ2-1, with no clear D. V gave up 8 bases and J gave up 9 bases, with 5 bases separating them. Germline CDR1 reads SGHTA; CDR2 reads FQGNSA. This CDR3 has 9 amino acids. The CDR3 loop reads CASGVEQFF. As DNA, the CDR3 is TGTGCCAGCGGGGTTGAGCAGTTCTTC.

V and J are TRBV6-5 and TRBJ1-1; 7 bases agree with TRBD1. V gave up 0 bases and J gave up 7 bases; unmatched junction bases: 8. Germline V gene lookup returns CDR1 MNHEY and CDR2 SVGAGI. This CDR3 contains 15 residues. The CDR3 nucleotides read TGTGCCAGCAGTTACTCGCAGGGGGTAGAGGGTGAAGCTTTCTTT. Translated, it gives CASSYSQGVEGEAFF.

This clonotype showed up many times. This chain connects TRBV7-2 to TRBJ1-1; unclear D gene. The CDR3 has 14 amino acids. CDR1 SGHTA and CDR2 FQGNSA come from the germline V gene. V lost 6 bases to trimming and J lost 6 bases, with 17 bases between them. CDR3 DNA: TGTGCCAGCAGTGAGGTCCCCCCCGGGGCTGAAGCTTTCTTT. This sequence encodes CASSEVPPGAEAFF.

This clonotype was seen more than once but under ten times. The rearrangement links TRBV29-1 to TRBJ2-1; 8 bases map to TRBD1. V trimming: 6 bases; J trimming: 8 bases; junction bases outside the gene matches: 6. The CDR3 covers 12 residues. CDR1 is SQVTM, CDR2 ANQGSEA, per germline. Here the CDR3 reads CSVATGVDEQFF. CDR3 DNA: TGCAGCGTCGCGACAGGGGTGGATGAGCAGTTCTTC.

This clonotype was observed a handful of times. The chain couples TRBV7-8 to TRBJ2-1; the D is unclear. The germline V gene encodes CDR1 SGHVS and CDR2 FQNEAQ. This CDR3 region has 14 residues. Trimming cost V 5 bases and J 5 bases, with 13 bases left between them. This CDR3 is CASSPIIGDNEQFF. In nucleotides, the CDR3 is TGTGCCAGCAGCCCGATCATCGGAGACAATGAGCAGTTCTTC. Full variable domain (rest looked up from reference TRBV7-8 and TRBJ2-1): GAGVSQSPRYKVAKRGQDVALRCDPISGHVSLFWYQQALGQGPEFLTYFQNEAQLDKSGLPSDRFFAERPEGSVSTLKIQRTQQEDSAVYLCASSPIIGDNEQFFGPGTRLTVL.

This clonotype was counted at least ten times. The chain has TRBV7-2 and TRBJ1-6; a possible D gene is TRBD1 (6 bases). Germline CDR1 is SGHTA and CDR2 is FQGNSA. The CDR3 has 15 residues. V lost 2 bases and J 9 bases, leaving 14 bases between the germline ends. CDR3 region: CASSLRDTGTSPLHF. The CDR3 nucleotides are TGTGCCAGCAGCTTAAGGGACACCGGAACTTCACCCCTCCACTTT.

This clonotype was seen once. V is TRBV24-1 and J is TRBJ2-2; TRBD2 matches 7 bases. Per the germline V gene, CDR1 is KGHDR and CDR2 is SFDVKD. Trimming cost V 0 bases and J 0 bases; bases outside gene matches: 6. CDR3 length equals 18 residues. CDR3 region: CATSDLPPLATNTGELFF. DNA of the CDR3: TGTGCCACCAGTGATTTGCCCCCACTAGCGACGAACACCGGGGAGCTGTTTTTT.

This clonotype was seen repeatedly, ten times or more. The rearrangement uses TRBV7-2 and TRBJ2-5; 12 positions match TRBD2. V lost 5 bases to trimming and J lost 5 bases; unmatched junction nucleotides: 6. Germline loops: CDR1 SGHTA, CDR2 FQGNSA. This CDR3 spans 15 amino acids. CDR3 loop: CASSPRLAGGETQYF. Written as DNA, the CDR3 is TGTGCCAGCAGCCCACGCCTAGCGGGAGGGGAGACCCAGTACTTC.

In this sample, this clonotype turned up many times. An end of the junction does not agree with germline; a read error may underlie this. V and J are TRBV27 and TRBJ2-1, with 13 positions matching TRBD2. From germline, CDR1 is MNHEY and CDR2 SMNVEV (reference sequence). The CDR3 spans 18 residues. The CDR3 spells CATSRVGTSGTRGLEQFF. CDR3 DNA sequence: TGTGCCACCAGTAGGGTAGGGACTAGCGGGACAAGAGGTCTTGAGCAGTTCTTC.

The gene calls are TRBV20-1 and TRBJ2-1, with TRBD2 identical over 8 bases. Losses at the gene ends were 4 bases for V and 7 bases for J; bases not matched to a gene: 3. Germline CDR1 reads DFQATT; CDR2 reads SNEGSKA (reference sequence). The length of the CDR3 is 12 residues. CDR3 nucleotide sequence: TGCAGTGCTACTTCTAGCGGGAATGAGCAGTTCTTC. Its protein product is CSATSSGNEQFF.

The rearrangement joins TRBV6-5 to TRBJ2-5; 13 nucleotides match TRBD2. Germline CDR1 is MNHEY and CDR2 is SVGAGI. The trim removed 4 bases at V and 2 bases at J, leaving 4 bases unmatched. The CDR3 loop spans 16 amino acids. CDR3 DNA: TGTGCCAGCAGTTTGATGGGACTAGCGGGACAAGAGACCCAGTACTTC. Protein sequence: CASSLMGLAGQETQYF.

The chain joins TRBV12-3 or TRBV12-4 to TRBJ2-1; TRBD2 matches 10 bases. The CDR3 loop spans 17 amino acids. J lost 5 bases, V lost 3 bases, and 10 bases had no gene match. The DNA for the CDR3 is TGTGCCAGCAGTTTTCAGACTAGCGGGCACCTGGACAATGAGCAGTTCTTC. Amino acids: CASSFQTSGHLDNEQFF.

The CDR3: CASSNPRGTGANVLTF. The CDR3 DNA sequence: TGTGCCAGTAGTAACCCCAGGGGGACTGGGGCCAACGTCCTGACTTTC. This chain joins TRBV19 and TRBJ2-6, with 7 bases aligning to TRBD1. The CDR3 runs to 16 residues. Germline V CDR1 and CDR2: LNHDA, SQIVND (reference sequence). Losses at the gene ends were 4 bases for V and 2 bases for J; bases not matched to a gene: 5.

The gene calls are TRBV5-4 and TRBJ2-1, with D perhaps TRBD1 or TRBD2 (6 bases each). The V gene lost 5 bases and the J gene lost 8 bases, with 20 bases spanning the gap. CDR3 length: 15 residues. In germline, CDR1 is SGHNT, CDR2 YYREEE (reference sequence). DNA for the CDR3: TGTGCCAGCAGTCCCCTCCCGGGGGCGTTCTATGAGCAGTTCTTC. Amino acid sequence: CASSPLPGAFYEQFF.

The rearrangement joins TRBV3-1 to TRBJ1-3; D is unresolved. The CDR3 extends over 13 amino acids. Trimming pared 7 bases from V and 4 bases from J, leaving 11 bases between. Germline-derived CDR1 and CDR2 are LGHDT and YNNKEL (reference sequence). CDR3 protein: CASTQAAGNTIYF. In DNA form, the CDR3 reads TGTGCCAGCACCCAGGCGGCGGGAAACACCATATATTTT. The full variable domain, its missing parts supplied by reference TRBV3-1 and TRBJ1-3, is DTAVSQTPKYLVTQMGNDKSIKCEQNLGHDTMYWYKQDSKKFLKIMFSYNNKELIINETVPNRFSPKSPDKAHLNLHINSLELGDSAVYFCASTQAAGNTIYFGEGSWLTVV.

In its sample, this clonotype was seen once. The CDR3 reads CASSLFLSGSYEQYF. CDR3 DNA sequence: TGTGCCAGCAGCCTTTTCCTAAGTGGCTCCTACGAGCAGTACTTC. V is TRBV3-1 and J is TRBJ2-7; D call uncertain. The CDR3 spans 15 residues. CDR1 is LGHDT, CDR2 YNNKEL, per germline (reference sequence). V lost 4 bases and J lost 0, with 13 bases in between.

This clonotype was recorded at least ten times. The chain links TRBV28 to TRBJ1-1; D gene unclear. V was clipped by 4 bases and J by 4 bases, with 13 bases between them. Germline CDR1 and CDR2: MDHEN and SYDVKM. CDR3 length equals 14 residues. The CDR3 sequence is CASSSPGKSTEAFF. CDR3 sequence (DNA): TGTGCCAGCAGTTCCCCAGGAAAGAGCACTGAAGCTTTCTTT.